The 11 T cell receptor beta chains given below trace back to one sample, sequenced in a study of blood T cell repertoires in COVID-19. The assay was immunoSEQ multiplex PCR, and TCRdb's table has in-frame clones only and misses some. This repertoire shows 68,000 or so clones, approximately 86% found once; its top ten account for over 4%. The sequencing input was peripheral blood. These receptor sequences come from a man aged 50 to 60 with acute or convalescent COVID-19.

This chain links TRBV19 with TRBJ1-5; tentative D call: TRBD1 (6 bases). CDR3 length: 14 residues. V was pared by 9 bases and J by 2 bases, with 14 bases between. CDR1 is LNHDA, CDR2 SQIVND, per germline (reference sequence). The CDR3 is CASQPNRGNQPQHF. The CDR3 DNA reads TGTGCCAGCCAACCAAACAGGGGCAATCAGCCCCAGCATTTT.

The V and J genes are TRBV4-1 and TRBJ2-7; TRBD1 matches 9 bases. The CDR3 is 15 residues long. The V segment lost 0 bases and the J segment 3 bases; nucleotides outside the gene matches: 3. Germline V lookup: CDR1 MGHRA, CDR2 YSYEKL. The CDR3 here is CASSQETGGFYEQYF. CDR3 DNA sequence: TGCGCCAGCAGCCAAGAGACAGGGGGTTTCTACGAGCAGTACTTC.

This chain connects TRBV7-9 to TRBJ2-7; unclear D gene. The V gene's germline CDR1 is SEHNR and CDR2 FQNEAQ (reference sequence). The V end lost 4 bases, the J end lost 0 bases, and 10 bases lay between the germline ends. The CDR3 contains 14 residues. The CDR3 region is CASSSVINSYEQYF. The CDR3 DNA follows: TGTGCCAGCAGCTCGGTCATAAACTCCTACGAGCAGTACTTC.

This rearrangement joins TRBV2 to TRBJ2-2; 14 nucleotides align to TRBD2. The junction had 2 bases not matched to a gene; V was cut back by 9 bases and J by 5 bases. Germline loops: CDR1 SNHLY, CDR2 FYNNEI. The CDR3 covers 14 residues. CDR3 in amino acids: CASRTSGGTGELFF. For the CDR3, the DNA is TGTGCCAGTAGGACTAGCGGGGGGACCGGGGAGCTGTTTTTT.

The chain couples TRBV3-1 (or the pseudogene TRBV3-2) to TRBJ2-3, with 7 bases fitting TRBD2. Per the germline V gene, CDR1 is LGHDT and CDR2 is YNNKEL (reference sequence). The V gene end was trimmed by 0 bases and the J gene end by 4 bases; junction bases not matched to a gene: 7. This CDR3 spans 16 amino acids. The CDR3 bases are TGTGCCAGCAGCCAAGATCTGTCGGGAGGTTCAGATACGCAGTATTTT. Encoded protein: CASSQDLSGGSDTQYF.

The sample holds one count of this clone. The chain recombines TRBV3-1 (or the pseudogene TRBV3-2) with TRBJ1-1, with TRBD1 as a possible D gene (5 bases). This CDR3 is built from 17 residues. Trimming removed 0 bases from V and 4 bases from J, with 18 bases in between. The germline CDR1 and CDR2 sequences are LGHDT and YNNKEL (reference sequence). CDR3 bases: TGTGCCAGCAGCCAAGAGCGGGGCCCCATGACGCCCACTGAAGCTTTCTTT. The encoded protein is CASSQERGPMTPTEAFF.

The V and J genes are TRBV6-2 or TRBV6-3 and TRBJ2-5, with D unclear. This CDR3 has 14 amino acids. From germline, CDR1 is MNHEY and CDR2 SVGEGT. The V gene lost 4 bases and the J gene lost 4 bases, with 13 bases spanning the gap. The CDR3 spells CASSFPPFIETQYF. The CDR3 nucleotides are TGTGCCAGCAGTTTTCCCCCGTTTATAGAGACCCAGTACTTC.

The chain couples TRBV7-6 to TRBJ2-5, with 11 nucleotides matching TRBD1. This CDR3 spans 17 amino acids. Germline-derived CDR1 and CDR2 are SGHVS and FNYEAQ. V lost 5 bases to trimming and J lost 7 bases; unmatched junction nucleotides: 15. CDR3 protein: CASSQSGGQGGRGTQYF. CDR3 coding DNA: TGTGCCAGCAGCCAATCAGGGGGACAGGGGGGTAGAGGGACCCAGTACTTC.

This clone was observed once. In DNA form, the CDR3 reads TGTGCCAGCAGTGACCTGGACAGGGCTGAAAAACTGTTTTTT. Amino acids: CASSDLDRAEKLFF. This rearrangement joins TRBV6-6 to TRBJ1-4, with 8 bases identical to TRBD1. The length of the CDR3 is 14 residues. The V gene end was trimmed by 5 bases and the J gene end by 7 bases; junction bases not matched to a gene: 6. CDR1 and CDR2 from the germline V gene are MNHNY and SVGAGI (reference sequence).

This rearrangement joins TRBV6-5 to TRBJ1-6; 9 bases align to TRBD1. This CDR3 is built from 15 residues. Germline V gene data show CDR1 as MNHEY and CDR2 as SVGAGI. V lost 6 bases, J lost 8 bases, and 8 bases stayed unmatched. The DNA for the CDR3 is TGTGCCAGCAGAGGGACAGGGATCGTCTATTCACCCCTCCACTTT. Its translation is CASRGTGIVYSPLHF.

The chain uses TRBV5-1 and TRBJ2-5, with D unresolved. V shed 0 bases and J shed 5 bases, with 14 bases lying between them. Germline loops: CDR1 SGHRS, CDR2 YFSETQ. The CDR3 has 15 amino acids. The CDR3 sequence: CASSLGSVVMETQYF. DNA for the CDR3: TGCGCCAGCAGCTTGGGCTCAGTTGTGATGGAGACCCAGTACTTC.